Listed below are T cell receptor beta chains from one sample, sequenced in a study of blood T cells in healthy people across ages. TCRdb called the 5' RACE reads again in MiXCR, with one record for every CDR3 protein. The repertoire holds 910,000 or so distinct CDR3 sequences, with roughly half as singletons. The sample taken for sequencing was blood. The receptors stem from a woman aged 60-75 years in good health. The CDR3 runs from the conserved cysteine through the conserved F or W. Each record gives: V gene, clone size, D gene, J gene, CDR3 DNA, CDR3 protein. The D gene is left open where the match is weak. Rows give clone size only sometimes, using once, few, many, or a class for an expanded clone.

v_call: TRBV7-9
clone_size: few
d_call: -
j_call: TRBJ2-7
cdr3_nt: TGTGCCAGCAGCTACAGCCGGGGTAGCCCCCCGGTCTACGAGCAGTACTTC
cdr3_aa: CASSYSRGSPPVYEQYF

v_call: TRBV20-1
clone_size: -
d_call: -
j_call: TRBJ1-6
cdr3_nt: TGCAGTGTAGTGAGCTCCTATAATTCACCCCTCCACTTT
cdr3_aa: CSVVSSYNSPLHF

v_call: TRBV5-1
clone_size: -
d_call: TRBD1
j_call: TRBJ2-1
cdr3_nt: TGCGCCAGCAGCTGGGGACAGGGTCAGGGTGAGCAGTTCTTC
cdr3_aa: CASSWGQGQGEQFF

v_call: TRBV20-1
clone_size: -
d_call: TRBD1
j_call: TRBJ1-2
cdr3_nt: TGCAGTGCTAGAGGCGGGGGACAGCTTGGCTACACCTTC
cdr3_aa: CSARGGGQLGYTF

v_call: TRBV6-5
clone_size: few
d_call: -
j_call: TRBJ2-4
cdr3_nt: TGTGCCAGCAGTAGGGCTGGCGGGAAGGTTAGAAACATTCAGTACTTC
cdr3_aa: CASSRAGGKVRNIQYF

v_call: TRBV7-2
clone_size: -
d_call: -
j_call: TRBJ1-1
cdr3_nt: TGTGCCAGCAGCTTCCAGGGTTTACGGGCTTTCTTT
cdr3_aa: CASSFQGLRAFF

v_call: TRBV20-1
clone_size: -
d_call: -
j_call: TRBJ1-2
cdr3_nt: TGCAGTCCAACCTACCCGGACGGAAACTATGGCTACACCTTC
cdr3_aa: CSPTYPDGNYGYTF

v_call: TRBV27
clone_size: few
d_call: TRBD2
j_call: TRBJ2-6
cdr3_nt: TGTGCCAGCAGCTGGAGCGGGACTGGGGCCAACGTCCTGACTTTC
cdr3_aa: CASSWSGTGANVLTF

v_call: TRBV4-1
clone_size: -
d_call: -
j_call: TRBJ2-7
cdr3_nt: TGCGCCAGCAGCCAAGATTTGACCGGTGGCTCCTACGAGCAGTACTTC
cdr3_aa: CASSQDLTGGSYEQYF

v_call: TRBV5-5
clone_size: few
d_call: -
j_call: TRBJ2-1
cdr3_nt: TGTGCCAGCAGCCCCGATCCGTCCTACAATGAGCAGTTCTTC
cdr3_aa: CASSPDPSYNEQFF

v_call: TRBV29-1
clone_size: -
d_call: -
j_call: TRBJ2-7
cdr3_nt: TGCAGCGTTGGACAGGATCTCTACGAGCAGTACTTC
cdr3_aa: CSVGQDLYEQYF

v_call: TRBV20-1
clone_size: few
d_call: TRBD2
j_call: TRBJ2-1
cdr3_nt: TGCAGTGCTACGACTAGCCGAGAGCAGTTCTTC
cdr3_aa: CSATTSREQFF

v_call: TRBV28
clone_size: -
d_call: -
j_call: TRBJ1-1
cdr3_nt: TGTGCCAGCAGCGAATTGACTATCACTGAAGCTTTCTTT
cdr3_aa: CASSELTITEAFF

v_call: TRBV3-1
clone_size: -
d_call: TRBD2
j_call: TRBJ2-5
cdr3_nt: TGTGCCAGCAGCCGTGGGACTAGCGGAGTTGGTGAGCAGTACTTC
cdr3_aa: CASSRGTSGVGEQYF

v_call: TRBV27
clone_size: -
d_call: -
j_call: TRBJ2-1
cdr3_nt: TGTGCCAGCAGTCTATTGGGGGCAGGGAGAAATGAGCAGTTCTTC
cdr3_aa: CASSLLGAGRNEQFF

v_call: TRBV28
clone_size: few
d_call: -
j_call: TRBJ2-7
cdr3_nt: TGTGCCAGCAGTTTAAGGAGGGCCGGGGAGGTTCCTGGTTACGAGCAGTACTTC
cdr3_aa: CASSLRRAGEVPGYEQYF

v_call: TRBV12-3/TRBV12-4
clone_size: -
d_call: TRBD1
j_call: TRBJ1-1
cdr3_nt: TGTGCCAGCAGTCTCCGACAGGGGGCGAACACTGAAGCTTTCTTT
cdr3_aa: CASSLRQGANTEAFF

v_call: TRBV20-1
clone_size: once
d_call: TRBD2
j_call: TRBJ2-7
cdr3_nt: TGCAGTGCTAGAGATTGGCGCCCAGCGGGAGCCTACAATGAGCAGTACTTC
cdr3_aa: CSARDWRPAGAYNEQYF

v_call: TRBV9
clone_size: -
d_call: TRBD2
j_call: TRBJ2-5
cdr3_nt: TGTGCCAGCAGCATTAGCGGGAGAGGTATGGGAGAGACCCAGTACTTC
cdr3_aa: CASSISGRGMGETQYF

v_call: TRBV20-1
clone_size: -
d_call: TRBD2
j_call: TRBJ2-7
cdr3_nt: TGCAGTGCTGGACTAGCGGGAGACAATGAGCAGTACTTC
cdr3_aa: CSAGLAGDNEQYF

v_call: TRBV2
clone_size: -
d_call: -
j_call: TRBJ1-1
cdr3_nt: TGTGCCAGCAGTGCCACAGGGATTGGCACTGAAGCTTTCTTT
cdr3_aa: CASSATGIGTEAFF

v_call: TRBV9
clone_size: -
d_call: TRBD2
j_call: TRBJ2-3
cdr3_nt: TGTGCCAGCAGCCCACCGACTAGCGGGTTAGAGACAGATACGCAGTATTTT
cdr3_aa: CASSPPTSGLETDTQYF

v_call: TRBV20-1
clone_size: -
d_call: TRBD1
j_call: TRBJ1-5
cdr3_nt: TGCAGTGCTAGCTTGTTGATGGGACAGGTTCAGCCCCAGCATTTT
cdr3_aa: CSASLLMGQVQPQHF

v_call: TRBV20-1
clone_size: -
d_call: -
j_call: TRBJ2-5
cdr3_nt: TGCAGTGCTACGTTACTAGGGAGACAAGAGACCCAGTACTTC
cdr3_aa: CSATLLGRQETQYF

v_call: TRBV4-2
clone_size: -
d_call: TRBD2
j_call: TRBJ2-7
cdr3_nt: TGTGCCAGCAGCCAAGAGTCCAGCGGGAGTATCTACGAGCAGTACTTC
cdr3_aa: CASSQESSGSIYEQYF

v_call: TRBV10-2
clone_size: -
d_call: -
j_call: TRBJ1-4
cdr3_nt: TGCGCCAGCAGTGAGTGGAGGGGGACAATGAATGAAAAACCGTTTTTT
cdr3_aa: CASSEWRGTMNEKPFF

v_call: TRBV20-1
clone_size: -
d_call: -
j_call: TRBJ2-1
cdr3_nt: TGCAGTGCTAGAGTTCAGCCCCAAGCGCAGTTCTTC
cdr3_aa: CSARVQPQAQFF

v_call: TRBV2
clone_size: -
d_call: -
j_call: TRBJ2-6
cdr3_nt: TGTGCCAGCAGCCGTAGAATTAGCTTTGGGGCCAACGTCCTGACTTTC
cdr3_aa: CASSRRISFGANVLTF

v_call: TRBV20-1
clone_size: -
d_call: -
j_call: TRBJ1-2
cdr3_nt: TGCAGTGCTAAAGGGGGGACGGATTATGGCTACACCTTC
cdr3_aa: CSAKGGTDYGYTF

v_call: TRBV2
clone_size: -
d_call: -
j_call: TRBJ1-5
cdr3_nt: TGTGCCAGCAGTCCCGCAGCACGTTATAGCAATCAGCCCCAGCATTTT
cdr3_aa: CASSPAARYSNQPQHF

v_call: TRBV5-1
clone_size: -
d_call: -
j_call: TRBJ2-1
cdr3_nt: TGCGCCAGCAGTATTACTAATTCGTATCAAGGTGGTGAGCAGTTCTTC
cdr3_aa: CASSITNSYQGGEQFF

v_call: TRBV29-1
clone_size: few
d_call: -
j_call: TRBJ2-7
cdr3_nt: TGCAGCGTTGTGGCACAGGGCGGTAGCAATAGCGAGCAGTACTTC
cdr3_aa: CSVVAQGGSNSEQYF

v_call: TRBV28
clone_size: -
d_call: TRBD2
j_call: TRBJ2-7
cdr3_nt: TGTGCCAGCGAGGGACTAGCTGGGTACTACGAGCAGTACTTC
cdr3_aa: CASEGLAGYYEQYF

v_call: TRBV11-1
clone_size: few
d_call: -
j_call: TRBJ2-7
cdr3_nt: TGTGCCAGCAGCCCTCAGAGGACCCGCTACGAGCAGTACTTC
cdr3_aa: CASSPQRTRYEQYF

v_call: TRBV28
clone_size: -
d_call: -
j_call: TRBJ1-2
cdr3_nt: TGTGCCAGCAGTTCGCCTCAGGACGGGGCTAACTATGGCTACACCTTC
cdr3_aa: CASSSPQDGANYGYTF

v_call: TRBV5-1
clone_size: few
d_call: -
j_call: TRBJ2-7
cdr3_nt: TGCGCCAGCAGCCCCGTCGACTCGCGCTACGAGCAGTACTTC
cdr3_aa: CASSPVDSRYEQYF

v_call: TRBV20-1
clone_size: -
d_call: -
j_call: TRBJ2-3
cdr3_nt: TGCAGTGCTAGTCCCCCCCTGTCGGCGTCTTACACAGATACGCAGTATTTT
cdr3_aa: CSASPPLSASYTDTQYF

v_call: TRBV5-6
clone_size: -
d_call: TRBD1
j_call: TRBJ2-7
cdr3_nt: TGTGCCAGCAGCTCCACAGGGGGAGCGTCCTACGAGCAGTACTTC
cdr3_aa: CASSSTGGASYEQYF

v_call: TRBV7-2
clone_size: -
d_call: -
j_call: TRBJ2-1
cdr3_nt: TGTGCCAGCAGCCGCCGAAGGGGGTTTGAGCAGTTCTTC
cdr3_aa: CASSRRRGFEQFF

v_call: TRBV15
clone_size: few
d_call: TRBD2
j_call: TRBJ2-1
cdr3_nt: TGTGCCACCAGCAGGGGGACGGGAACCTGGACTAGCGGGTACAATGAGCAGTTCTTC
cdr3_aa: CATSRGTGTWTSGYNEQFF